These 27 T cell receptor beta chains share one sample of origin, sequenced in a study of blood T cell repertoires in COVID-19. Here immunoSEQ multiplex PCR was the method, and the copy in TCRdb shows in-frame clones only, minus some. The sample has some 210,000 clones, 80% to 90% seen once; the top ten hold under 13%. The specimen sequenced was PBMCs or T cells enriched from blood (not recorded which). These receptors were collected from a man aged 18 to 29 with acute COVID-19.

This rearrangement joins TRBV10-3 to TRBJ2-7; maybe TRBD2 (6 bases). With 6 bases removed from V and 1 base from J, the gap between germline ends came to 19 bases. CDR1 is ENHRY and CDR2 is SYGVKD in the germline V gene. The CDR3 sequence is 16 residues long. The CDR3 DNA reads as TGTGCCATCAGCTCCGGAGGCGGGGAGCTTTCCTACGAGCAGTACTTC. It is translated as CAISSGGGELSYEQYF.

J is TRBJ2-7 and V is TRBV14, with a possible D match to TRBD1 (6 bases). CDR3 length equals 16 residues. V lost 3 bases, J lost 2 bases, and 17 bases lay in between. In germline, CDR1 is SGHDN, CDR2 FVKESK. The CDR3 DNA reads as TGTGCCAGCAGCCAGGAACAGACAGGAAACGCCTACGAGCAGTACTTC. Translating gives CASSQEQTGNAYEQYF. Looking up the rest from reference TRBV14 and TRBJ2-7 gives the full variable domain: EAGVTQFPSHSVIEKGQTVTLRCDPISGHDNLYWYRRVMGKEIKFLLHFVKESKQDESGMPNNRFLAERTGGTYSTLKVQPAELEDSGVYFCASSQEQTGNAYEQYFGPGTRLTVT.

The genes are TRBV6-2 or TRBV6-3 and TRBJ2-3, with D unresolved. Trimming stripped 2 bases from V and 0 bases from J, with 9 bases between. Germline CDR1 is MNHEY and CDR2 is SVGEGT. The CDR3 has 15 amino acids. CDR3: CASSYATASTDTQYF. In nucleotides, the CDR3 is TGTGCCAGCAGTTACGCTACAGCAAGCACAGATACGCAGTATTTT.

The CDR3 here is CASSEATVYGYTF. The CDR3 region has the DNA TGTGCCAGCAGTGAAGCAACTGTCTATGGCTACACCTTC. The chain employs TRBV6-1 and TRBJ1-2; D remains unclear. V was clipped by 0 bases and J by 4 bases, with 6 bases between them. This CDR3 contains 13 residues. The germline V gene has CDR1 MNHNS and CDR2 SASEGT.

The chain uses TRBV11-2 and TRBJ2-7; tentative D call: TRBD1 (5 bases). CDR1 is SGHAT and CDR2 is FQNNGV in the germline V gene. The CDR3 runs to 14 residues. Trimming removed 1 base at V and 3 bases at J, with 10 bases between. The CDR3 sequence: CASSLGARDYEQYF. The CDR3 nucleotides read TGTGCCAGCAGCTTAGGGGCCAGGGACTACGAGCAGTACTTC.

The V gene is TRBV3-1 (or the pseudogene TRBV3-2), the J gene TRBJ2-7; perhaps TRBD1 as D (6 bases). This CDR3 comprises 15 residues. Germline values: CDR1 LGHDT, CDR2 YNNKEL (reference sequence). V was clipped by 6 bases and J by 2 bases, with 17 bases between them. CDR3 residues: CASSRGFSETYEQYF. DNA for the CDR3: TGTGCCAGCAGTAGGGGGTTCTCGGAAACCTACGAGCAGTACTTC.

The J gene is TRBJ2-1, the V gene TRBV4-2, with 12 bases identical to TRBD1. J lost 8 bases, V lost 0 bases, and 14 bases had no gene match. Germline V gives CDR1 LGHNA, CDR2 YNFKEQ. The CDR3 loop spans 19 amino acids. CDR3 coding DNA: TGTGCCAGCAGCCAAGATTACTTACCCGGGACAGGGGGCGGCGATGAGCAGTTCTTC. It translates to CASSQDYLPGTGGGDEQFF.

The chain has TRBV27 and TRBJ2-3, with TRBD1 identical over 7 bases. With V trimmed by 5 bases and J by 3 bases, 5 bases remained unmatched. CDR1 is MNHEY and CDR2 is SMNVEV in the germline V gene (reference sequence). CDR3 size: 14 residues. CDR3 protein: CASSQTGITDTQYF. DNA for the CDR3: TGTGCCAGCAGTCAGACAGGGATTACAGATACGCAGTATTTT.

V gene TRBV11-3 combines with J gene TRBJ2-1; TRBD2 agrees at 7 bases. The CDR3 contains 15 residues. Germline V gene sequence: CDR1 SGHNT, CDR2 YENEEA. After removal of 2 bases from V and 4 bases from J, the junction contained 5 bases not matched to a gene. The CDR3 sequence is CASSLYSGVYNEQFF. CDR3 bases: TGTGCCAGCAGCTTATACAGCGGGGTGTACAATGAGCAGTTCTTC.

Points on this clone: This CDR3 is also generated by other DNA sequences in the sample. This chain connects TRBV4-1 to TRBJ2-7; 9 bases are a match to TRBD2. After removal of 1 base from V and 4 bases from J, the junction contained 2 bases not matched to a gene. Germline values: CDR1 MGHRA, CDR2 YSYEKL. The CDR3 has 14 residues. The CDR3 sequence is CASSQGLAGYEQYF. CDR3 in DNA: TGCGCCAGCAGCCAAGGGCTAGCGGGATACGAGCAGTACTTC.

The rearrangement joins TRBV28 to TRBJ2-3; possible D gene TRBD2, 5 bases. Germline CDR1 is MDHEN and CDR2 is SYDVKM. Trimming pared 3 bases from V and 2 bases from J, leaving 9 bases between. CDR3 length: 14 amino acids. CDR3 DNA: TGTGCCAGCAGTTTCCGCGGGTTCACAGATACGCAGTATTTT. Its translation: CASSFRGFTDTQYF. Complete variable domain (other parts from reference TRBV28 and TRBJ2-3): DVKVTQSSRYLVKRTGEKVFLECVQDMDHENMFWYRQDPGLGLRLIYFSYDVKMKEKGDIPEGYSVSREKKERFSLILESASTNQTSMYLCASSFRGFTDTQYFGPGTRLTVL.

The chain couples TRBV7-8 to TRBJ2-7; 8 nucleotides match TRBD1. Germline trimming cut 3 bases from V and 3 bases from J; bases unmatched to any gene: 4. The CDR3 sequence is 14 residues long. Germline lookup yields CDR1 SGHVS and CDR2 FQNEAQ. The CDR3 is CASSLTGAHYEQYF. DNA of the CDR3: TGTGCCAGCAGCTTGACAGGGGCCCACTACGAGCAGTACTTC.

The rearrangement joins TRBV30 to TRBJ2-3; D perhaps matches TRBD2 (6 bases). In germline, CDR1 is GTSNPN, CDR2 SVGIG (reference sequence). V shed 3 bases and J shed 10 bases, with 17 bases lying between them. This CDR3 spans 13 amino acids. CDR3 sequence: CAWSGGPRLAQYF. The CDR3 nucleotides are TGTGCCTGGAGCGGGGGACCCCGTCTTGCGCAGTATTTT. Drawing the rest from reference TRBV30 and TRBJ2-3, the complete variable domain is SQTIHQWPATLVQPVGSPLSLECTVEGTSNPNLYWYRQAAGRGLQLLFYSVGIGQISSEVPQNLSASRPQDRQFILSSKKLLLSDSGFYLCAWSGGPRLAQYFGPGTRLTVL.

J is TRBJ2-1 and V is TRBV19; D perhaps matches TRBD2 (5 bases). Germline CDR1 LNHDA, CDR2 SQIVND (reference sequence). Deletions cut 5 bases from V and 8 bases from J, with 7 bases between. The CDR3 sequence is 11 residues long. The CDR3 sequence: CASSLLDEQFF. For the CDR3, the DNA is TGTGCCAGTAGTTTACTAGATGAGCAGTTCTTC.

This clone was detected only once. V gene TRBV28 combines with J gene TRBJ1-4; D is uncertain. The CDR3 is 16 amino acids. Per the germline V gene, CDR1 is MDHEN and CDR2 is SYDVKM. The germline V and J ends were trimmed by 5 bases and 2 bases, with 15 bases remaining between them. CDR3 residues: CASSPPPGFTNEKLFF. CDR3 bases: TGTGCCAGCAGTCCACCCCCCGGGTTTACTAATGAAAAACTGTTTTTT.

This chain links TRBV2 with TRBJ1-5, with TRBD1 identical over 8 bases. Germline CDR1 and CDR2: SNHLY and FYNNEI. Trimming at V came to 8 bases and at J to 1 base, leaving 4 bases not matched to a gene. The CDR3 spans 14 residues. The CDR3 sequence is CASGGTGSNQPQHF. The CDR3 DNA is TGTGCCAGCGGTGGGACAGGCAGCAATCAGCCCCAGCATTTT.

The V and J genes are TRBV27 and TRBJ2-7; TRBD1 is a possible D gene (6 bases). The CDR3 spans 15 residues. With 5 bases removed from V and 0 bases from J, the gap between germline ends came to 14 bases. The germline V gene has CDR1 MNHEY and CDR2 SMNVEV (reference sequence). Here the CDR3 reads CASSPDRLISYEQYF. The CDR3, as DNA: TGTGCCAGCAGTCCGGACAGACTAATCTCCTACGAGCAGTACTTC.

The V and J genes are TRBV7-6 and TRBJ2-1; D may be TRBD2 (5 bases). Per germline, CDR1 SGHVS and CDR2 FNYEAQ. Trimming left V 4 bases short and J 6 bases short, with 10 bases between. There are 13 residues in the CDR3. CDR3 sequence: CASSSVGANEQFF. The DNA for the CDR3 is TGTGCCAGCAGCTCGGTGGGAGCCAATGAGCAGTTCTTC.

The CDR3 sequence is CASFGGWDTQYF. As DNA, the CDR3 is TGTGCCAGCTTCGGGGGGTGGGATACGCAGTATTTT. The chain couples TRBV28 to TRBJ2-3; 7 bases are a match to TRBD2. The germline gives CDR1 MDHEN, CDR2 SYDVKM. The CDR3 is 12 amino acids. Trimming cost V 8 bases and J 6 bases; bases outside gene matches: 5.

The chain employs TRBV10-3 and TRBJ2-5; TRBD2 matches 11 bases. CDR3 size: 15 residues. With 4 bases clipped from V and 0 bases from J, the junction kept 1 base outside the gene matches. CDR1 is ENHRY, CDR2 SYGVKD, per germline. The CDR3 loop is CAISGTSGYQETQYF. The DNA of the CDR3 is TGTGCCATCAGTGGGACTAGCGGGTACCAAGAGACCCAGTACTTC.

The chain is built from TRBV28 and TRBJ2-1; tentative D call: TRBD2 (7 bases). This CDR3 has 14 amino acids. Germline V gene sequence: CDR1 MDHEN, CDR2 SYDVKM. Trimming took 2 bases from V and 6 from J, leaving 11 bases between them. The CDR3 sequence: CASSLAGAGNEQFF. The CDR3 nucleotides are TGTGCCAGCAGTTTAGCGGGGGCGGGCAATGAGCAGTTCTTC. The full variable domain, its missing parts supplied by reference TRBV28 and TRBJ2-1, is DVKVTQSSRYLVKRTGEKVFLECVQDMDHENMFWYRQDPGLGLRLIYFSYDVKMKEKGDIPEGYSVSREKKERFSLILESASTNQTSMYLCASSLAGAGNEQFFGPGTRLTVL.

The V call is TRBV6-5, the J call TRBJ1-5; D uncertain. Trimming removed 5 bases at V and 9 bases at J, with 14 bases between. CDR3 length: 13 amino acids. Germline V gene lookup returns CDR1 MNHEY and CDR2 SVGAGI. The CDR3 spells CASSSLRAGPQHF. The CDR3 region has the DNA TGTGCCAGCAGTAGTCTGAGGGCGGGGCCCCAGCATTTT.

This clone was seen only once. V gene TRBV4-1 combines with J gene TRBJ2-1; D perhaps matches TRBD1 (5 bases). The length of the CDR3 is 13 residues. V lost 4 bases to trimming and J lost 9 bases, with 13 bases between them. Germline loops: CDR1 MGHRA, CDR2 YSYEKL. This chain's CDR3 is CASSPTVSGEQFF. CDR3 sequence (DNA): TGCGCCAGCAGCCCGACAGTGAGTGGTGAGCAGTTCTTC.

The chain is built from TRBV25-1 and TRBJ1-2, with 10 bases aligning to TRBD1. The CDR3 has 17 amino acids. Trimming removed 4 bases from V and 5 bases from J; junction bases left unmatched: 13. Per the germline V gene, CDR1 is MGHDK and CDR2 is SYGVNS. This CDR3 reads CASSGALEGQGSYGYTF. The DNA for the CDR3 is TGTGCCAGCAGTGGGGCATTGGAGGGACAGGGGAGTTATGGCTACACCTTC.

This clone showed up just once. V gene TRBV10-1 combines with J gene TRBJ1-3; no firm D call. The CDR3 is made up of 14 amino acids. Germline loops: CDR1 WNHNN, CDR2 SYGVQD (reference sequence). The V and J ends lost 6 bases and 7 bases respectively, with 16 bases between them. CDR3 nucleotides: TGCGCCAGCAGCTGCCCCCCATGGCTGAACACCATATATTTT. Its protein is CASSCPPWLNTIYF.

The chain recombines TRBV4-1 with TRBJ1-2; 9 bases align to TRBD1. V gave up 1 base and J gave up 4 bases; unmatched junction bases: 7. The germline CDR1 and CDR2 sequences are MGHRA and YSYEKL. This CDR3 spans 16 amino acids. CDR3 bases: TGCGCCAGCAGCCAAGCTCAGGACAGGGGTTCCTATGGCTACACCTTC. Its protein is CASSQAQDRGSYGYTF.

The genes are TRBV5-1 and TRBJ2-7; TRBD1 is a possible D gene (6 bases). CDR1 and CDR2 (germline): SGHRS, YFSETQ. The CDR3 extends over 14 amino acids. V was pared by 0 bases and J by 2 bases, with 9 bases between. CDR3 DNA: TGCGCCAGCAGCTTGGATGCAGGGGCCTACGAGCAGTACTTC. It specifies CASSLDAGAYEQYF.